The text below deals with one T cell receptor beta chain. What it binds is unknown. Trimming removed 3 bases at V and 1 base at J, with 10 bases between. The CDR3 extends over 15 amino acids. CDR1 SGHVS and CDR2 FQNEAQ come from the germline V gene. The data stem from a study of cytomegalovirus exposure and HLA in healthy donors. Whole-study context: It was reported in a later analysis that the same platform had been used for the 120 or so validation repertoires as for the roughly 700 first-cohort repertoires.

The assay was immunoSEQ multiplex PCR, and TCRdb's table has in-frame clones only and misses some. Here the sample spans 240,000 or so clones, 86% being singletons. Study-level results: The finding came from a later analysis; first-cohort TCR clusters tended to co-occur in the roughly 110 validation repertoires. Most TCRs appeared rarely, but some public TCRs recurred in many donors.

This TCR was sampled from a woman aged 25 to 39 in good health and CMV-seropositive. The V call is TRBV7-8, the J call TRBJ1-5; D is perhaps TRBD1 (6 bases). The sample consisted of PBMCs. CDR3 bases: TGTGCCAGCAGCTTTGGGACACTAAGCAATCAGCCCCAGCATTTT. Its translation: CASSFGTLSNQPQHF.